The rows below give T cell receptor beta chains drawn from one sample of a study of blood T cell repertoires in COVID-19. Method: immunoSEQ multiplex PCR; TCRdb's copy keeps in-frame clones and lacks some. The sample has about 80,000 clones, roughly four fifths seen once; the top ten hold about a fifth. Source material: peripheral blood. The receptors were sampled from a human donor in a cohort sampled during active COVID-19. The CDR3 runs from the conserved cysteine through the conserved F or W. A D gene is named only where the DNA matches it firmly. Clone size is given for some rows only: seen once, a few or many times, or a class if the clone is expanded.

.	TRBJ1-3	TRBV7-9	.	TGTGCCAGCAACCTCCGAGAGGTTGGAAACACCATATATTTT	CASNLREVGNTIYF
.	TRBJ1-3	TRBV6-5	TRBD1	TGTGCCAGCAGTTACACAGGGGATTCTGGAAACACCATATATTTT	CASSYTGDSGNTIYF
.	TRBJ2-7	TRBV2	TRBD1	TGTGCCAGCAACGACAGGGAAGAGCCCTACGAGCAGTACTTC	CASNDREEPYEQYF
.	TRBJ2-1	TRBV10-1	TRBD2	TGCGCCAGCAGACTAGCGGACAAGCCCTACAATGAGCAGTTCTTC	CASRLADKPYNEQFF
once	TRBJ1-1	TRBV9	.	TGTGCCAGCAGCGTAGAGAGCGGGATCGGATGGACTGAAGCTTTCTTT	CASSVESGIGWTEAFF
few	TRBJ2-3	TRBV27	.	TGTGCCAGCAGTTTATCGGGACTCCGGGATACGCAGTATTTT	CASSLSGLRDTQYF
.	TRBJ2-5	TRBV18	TRBD1	TGTGCCAGCTCACCCAGGGGGCCGGAGACCCAGTACTTC	CASSPRGPETQYF
.	TRBJ2-7	TRBV2	.	TGTGCCAGCACCTGGGGGGGCAGCTACGAGCAGTACTTC	CASTWGGSYEQYF
.	TRBJ2-1	TRBV28	TRBD2	TGTGCCAGCAGTTATGGGGGGGATGGGGCGGACAATGAGCAGTTCTTC	CASSYGGDGADNEQFF
.	TRBJ2-3	TRBV7-2	TRBD1	TGTGCCAGCAGCTTAGAAGGCAGGGGGGATACGCAGTATTTT	CASSLEGRGDTQYF
.	TRBJ1-5	TRBV28	TRBD1	TGTGCCAGCAGTCCAAAACCCCCGACAGGGACTCAGCCCCAGCATTTT	CASSPKPPTGTQPQHF
few	TRBJ1-2	TRBV7-9	TRBD1	TGTGCCAGCAGCTCAAGACAGGGGATTGGCTACACCTTC	CASSSRQGIGYTF
.	TRBJ2-2	TRBV18	.	TGTGCCAGCTCACCTCAATTGAACACCGGGGAGCTGTTTTTT	CASSPQLNTGELFF
few	TRBJ1-2	TRBV5-4	TRBD1	TGTGCCAGCAGCATGACAGGGGCATATGGCTACACCTTC	CASSMTGAYGYTF
.	TRBJ2-1	TRBV19	.	TGTGCCAGTAGTATAGTTTTCCCGGGGGAGCAGTTCTTC	CASSIVFPGEQFF
.	TRBJ1-1	TRBV9	.	TGTGCCAGCAGCGTGGGCCCTGACACTGAAGCTTTCTTT	CASSVGPDTEAFF
.	TRBJ1-2	TRBV20-1	TRBD1	TGCAGTGCTAGTGAGGGGGCTTCGGCTGGCTACACCTTC	CSASEGASAGYTF
.	TRBJ2-7	TRBV3-1/TRBV3-2	TRBD2	TGTGCCAGCAGCCAGGCAAGCGGGAGCTCCTACGAGCAGTACTTC	CASSQASGSSYEQYF
.	TRBJ1-2	TRBV30	.	TGTGCCTGGAATACAGGGTCTGGCCATGGCTACACCTTC	CAWNTGSGHGYTF
.	TRBJ2-5	TRBV7-2	.	TGTGCCAGCAGCTCAGCCCAGGGGTCTGGTGAGACCCAGTACTTC	CASSSAQGSGETQYF
.	TRBJ1-4	TRBV9	.	TGTGCCAGCAGCGTAGGGACGGGGACTAATGAAAAACTGTTTTTT	CASSVGTGTNEKLFF
once	TRBJ2-3	TRBV5-1	TRBD1	TGCGCCAGCAGCTCGGGACAGTCGGAAGATACGCGGTATTTT	CASSSGQSEDTRYF
.	TRBJ2-7	TRBV6-6	TRBD2	TGTGCCAGCAGTCCAGGACTAGCGGGGGTTGAGCAGTACTTC	CASSPGLAGVEQYF
many	TRBJ2-7	TRBV21-1	.	TGTGCCAGCAGCAATGCAGGGGGGAACTACGAGCAGTACTTC	CASSNAGGNYEQYF
.	TRBJ1-5	TRBV10-3	TRBD1	TGTGCCATCAGAGGGACAGGGGATCCCAATCAGCCCCAGCATTTT	CAIRGTGDPNQPQHF
medium-sized	TRBJ2-3	TRBV3-1/TRBV3-2	.	TGTGCCAGCAGGTCGGTAGTCACAGATACGCAGTATTTT	CASRSVVTDTQYF
once	TRBJ2-1	TRBV18	.	TGTGCCAGCTCACTCGAACACAGGGCTGAGCAGTTCTTC	CASSLEHRAEQFF
.	TRBJ1-3	TRBV3-1/TRBV3-2	.	TGTGCCAGCAGCCCCCTTGGGGGCGGAAACACCATATATTTT	CASSPLGGGNTIYF
.	TRBJ1-1	TRBV7-2	.	TGTGCCAGCAGCTTTAGGCAGGGGAACACTGAAGCTTTCTTT	CASSFRQGNTEAFF
many	TRBJ1-2	TRBV24-1	.	TGTGCCACCAGTGATTTAGCTCGGGGTTATGGCTACACCTTC	CATSDLARGYGYTF
.	TRBJ1-1	TRBV5-1	.	TGCGCCAGCAGCTTCGACAGAGTGAACACTGAAGCTTTCTTT	CASSFDRVNTEAFF
.	TRBJ1-5	TRBV19	.	TGTGCCAGTACCCCGCCCCCCGCCGGGGTTGGGAATCAGCCCCAGCATTTT	CASTPPPAGVGNQPQHF
.	TRBJ2-5	TRBV6-4	TRBD2	TGTGCCAGCAGTCCACTAGCGGGAGGCGGGGAGACCCAGTACTTC	CASSPLAGGGETQYF
.	TRBJ2-7	TRBV11-2	.	TGTGCCAGCAGCAGGAGCTCCTACGAGCAGTACTTC	CASSRSSYEQYF
.	TRBJ2-1	TRBV3-1/TRBV3-2	TRBD2	TGTGCCAGCAGCCGCGGGGGAGCCACCCGGAGCTACAATGAGCAGTTCTTC	CASSRGGATRSYNEQFF
.	TRBJ2-7	TRBV18	.	TGTGCCAGCTCACCAGACGAGGGACAAAGATACGAGCAGTACTTC	CASSPDEGQRYEQYF
.	TRBJ2-4	TRBV6-1	.	TGTGCCAGCAGTGAACGCCCTAGCGTAGCCAAAAACATTCAGTACTTC	CASSERPSVAKNIQYF
.	TRBJ2-2	TRBV7-3	TRBD1	TGTGCCAGCAGCTTACCGGGACAGGGGGCGGGCACCGGGGAGCTGTTTTTT	CASSLPGQGAGTGELFF
.	TRBJ2-7	TRBV4-2	TRBD2	TGTGCCAGCAGCCAAAGGGCTCGCGGGGGGCCCTACGAGCAGTACTTC	CASSQRARGGPYEQYF
.	TRBJ2-1	TRBV19	.	TGTGCCAGTGCCCGGGGGGCCCCCTACAATGAGCAGTTCTTC	CASARGAPYNEQFF
.	TRBJ2-3	TRBV18	TRBD1	TGTGCCAGCTCCCGACAGGGGACAGGTTATGGGTACACAGATACGCAGTATTTT	CASSRQGTGYGYTDTQYF
.	TRBJ2-1	TRBV18	TRBD1	TGTGCCAGCTCACCACTCGGACAGGGGACCTACAATGAGCAGTTCTTC	CASSPLGQGTYNEQFF
.	TRBJ1-6	TRBV7-6	TRBD1	TGTGCCAGCAGCTTAGTGGGCAGGGGGCTTTCACCCCTCCACTTT	CASSLVGRGLSPLHF
.	TRBJ2-3	TRBV3-1/TRBV3-2	TRBD2	TGTGCCAGCAGCCAAGATTTCATCGGGGGGACCGGCCCAGATACGCAGTATTTT	CASSQDFIGGTGPDTQYF
.	TRBJ2-4	TRBV24-1	TRBD1	TGTGCCACACAAGACAGGGGTGGAAACATTCAGTACTTC	CATQDRGGNIQYF
.	TRBJ2-3	TRBV5-5	TRBD1	TGTGCCAGCAGCCCGACAGGGAGTGGGGCAGATACGCAGTATTTT	CASSPTGSGADTQYF
.	TRBJ1-5	TRBV19	TRBD1	TGTGCCAGTAGTATAGCAAGGACAGGGTTTCAGCCCCAGCATTTT	CASSIARTGFQPQHF
.	TRBJ2-2	TRBV10-3	.	TGTGCCATCAGTACAGAAACCGGGGAGCTGTTTTTT	CAISTETGELFF
.	TRBJ1-1	TRBV14	.	TGTGCCAGCAGCCAAGAGGTCAGGGGCACTGAAGCTTTCTTT	CASSQEVRGTEAFF
.	TRBJ2-1	TRBV14	.	TGTGCCAGCAGCAAAGATATGGGGGGAGCCGACAATGAGCAGTTCTTC	CASSKDMGGADNEQFF
.	TRBJ2-5	TRBV14	TRBD2	TGTGCCAGCAGCCAAGATGTTCCGGGACTAGGGGAGACCCAGTACTTC	CASSQDVPGLGETQYF
.	TRBJ1-1	TRBV18	.	TGTGCCAGCTCACCGCCCGGGACAATTGGTGAAGCTTTCTTT	CASSPPGTIGEAFF
.	TRBJ1-6	TRBV3-1/TRBV3-2	TRBD1	TGTGCCAGCAGCCCTTCGACAGGGGGCGGGAATTCACCCCTCCACTTT	CASSPSTGGGNSPLHF
.	TRBJ1-4	TRBV2	TRBD1	TGTGCCAGCAGTAAAGGACAGGGAGGTTATGAAAAACTGTTTTTT	CASSKGQGGYEKLFF